One and the same sample provided the 8 T cell receptor beta chains below, sequenced in a study of regulatory T cells. Study results and caveats: In CD3G-deficient patients, conventional CD4+ T cells were enriched for hydrophobic CDR3 residues at positions 6 and 7.

Which antigens these TCRs recognize remains unknown. Primers: 52 TRBV forward and 13 TRBJ reverse. The table came from immunoSEQ multiplex PCR; TCRdb's copy has only in-frame clones and leaves some out. The sample shows more than 15,000 clones, around 80% of them seen only once. The sample consisted of conventional CD4+ T cells sorted from blood. Source of these receptors: a person between 30 and 45 years old with CD3G deficiency.

The chain is built from TRBV10-3 and TRBJ2-7, with D perhaps TRBD2 (6 bases). Trimming stripped 4 bases from V and 2 bases from J, with 18 bases between. This CDR3 comprises 16 residues. In germline, CDR1 is ENHRY, CDR2 SYGVKD. The CDR3 reads CAISASFRDSTYEQYF. CDR3 coding DNA: TGTGCCATCAGTGCCTCTTTCCGGGACTCGACCTACGAGCAGTACTTC.

The chain combines TRBV6-6 with TRBJ1-1; TRBD1 is a possible D gene (5 bases). Trimming cost V 5 bases and J 2 bases, with 15 bases left between them. CDR1 is MNHNY and CDR2 is SVGAGI in the germline V gene (reference sequence). This CDR3 region has 15 residues. The CDR3 loop reads CASSNPRGSNTEAFF. CDR3 DNA sequence: TGTGCCAGCAGTAACCCGAGGGGTTCAAACACTGAAGCTTTCTTT.

This sequence joins TRBV6-5 and TRBJ2-7; 8 bases line up with TRBD2. The trim removed 6 bases at V and 6 bases at J, leaving 7 bases unmatched. The CDR3 consists of 13 residues. Germline CDR1 MNHEY, CDR2 SVGAGI. Written as DNA, the CDR3 is TGTGCCAGCAGCCCCGGGGGGGTAGGCGAGCAGTACTTC. Translating it yields CASSPGGVGEQYF.

The rearrangement uses TRBV19 and TRBJ2-3; D is perhaps TRBD1 (6 bases). The CDR3 has 11 amino acids. Germline CDR1 is LNHDA and CDR2 is SQIVND (reference sequence). Deletions cut 3 bases from V and 8 bases from J, with 6 bases between. CDR3 coding DNA: TGTGCCAGTAGTATGGGGGCTACGCAGTATTTT. Its protein is CASSMGATQYF. The whole variable domain, filled in from reference TRBV19 and TRBJ2-3, reads DGGITQSPKYLFRKEGQNVTLSCEQNLNHDAMYWYRQDPGQGLRLIYYSQIVNDFQKGDIAEGYSVSREKKESFPLTVTSAQKNPTAFYLCASSMGATQYFGPGTRLTVL.

The genes are TRBV18 and TRBJ1-1; D possibly corresponds to TRBD1 (5 bases). The V and J ends lost 4 bases and 0 bases respectively, with 9 bases between them. The V gene's germline CDR1 is KGHSH and CDR2 LQKENI. The CDR3 loop spans 14 amino acids. CDR3 sequence: CASSLQGMNTEAFF. CDR3 bases: TGTGCCAGCTCACTCCAGGGAATGAACACTGAAGCTTTCTTT. The variable domain in full, with the rest retrieved from reference TRBV18 and TRBJ1-1, is NAGVMQNPRHLVRRRGQEARLRCSPMKGHSHVYWYRQLPEEGLKFMVYLQKENIIDESGMPKERFSAEFPKEGPSILRIQQVVRGDSAAYFCASSLQGMNTEAFFGQGTRLTVV.

The chain joins TRBV28 to TRBJ1-2; 10 bases are a match to TRBD1. J was trimmed by 4 bases and V by 2 bases; bases with no gene match: 7. The CDR3 length is 16 residues. Germline CDR1 is MDHEN and CDR2 is SYDVKM. The CDR3 nucleotides read TGTGCCAGCAGTTTACCGGGACAGGGGAGAGTCTATGGCTACACCTTC. Protein sequence: CASSLPGQGRVYGYTF.

V usage is TRBV14 and J usage is TRBJ1-2; D is ambiguous. V dropped 1 base and J dropped 2 bases, with 8 bases sitting between them. The germline V gene has CDR1 SGHDN and CDR2 FVKESK. This CDR3 has 14 amino acids. CDR3: CASSQGSYNYGYTF. CDR3 nucleotide sequence: TGTGCCAGCAGCCAAGGCAGTTACAACTATGGCTACACCTTC. Full variable domain (missing parts from reference TRBV14 and TRBJ1-2): EAGVTQFPSHSVIEKGQTVTLRCDPISGHDNLYWYRRVMGKEIKFLLHFVKESKQDESGMPNNRFLAERTGGTYSTLKVQPAELEDSGVYFCASSQGSYNYGYTFGSGTRLTVV.

In DNA form, the CDR3 reads TGTGCCAGTACAAAAAGTCCGGGTAGGGTCGGGGATACGCAGTATTTT. It yields the protein CASTKSPGRVGDTQYF. This sequence joins TRBV28 and TRBJ2-3, with D hard to call. CDR1 and CDR2 (germline): MDHEN, SYDVKM. V was shortened by 9 bases and J by 6 bases, with 25 bases between the two germline ends. The CDR3 covers 16 residues. Filled out from reference TRBV28 and TRBJ2-3, the complete variable domain reads DVKVTQSSRYLVKRTGEKVFLECVQDMDHENMFWYRQDPGLGLRLIYFSYDVKMKEKGDIPEGYSVSREKKERFSLILESASTNQTSMYLCASTKSPGRVGDTQYFGPGTRLTVL.